Below are 16 T cell receptor beta chains sequenced from a single sample in a study of glioma-infiltrating T cells. Amplification of TCR alpha and beta CDR3 regions from RNA used iRepertoire nested multiplex PCR. One entry per CDR3 protein results from TCRdb running MiXCR on the multiplex PCR reads. The data contain 150,000 to 200,000 distinct CDR3 sequences, around 42% of them singletons. The specimen was glioma tissue, nonneoplastic brain tissue, or PBMCs (not recorded which). The receptors here all came from a human donor with low-grade glioma or glioblastoma, undergoing nonglioma brain surgery, or in good health (not recorded which).

This clonotype occurred many times. The rearrangement links TRBV15 to TRBJ2-4, with a tentative D call TRBD1 (6 bases). Deletions cut 0 bases from V and 9 bases from J, with 15 bases between. This CDR3 contains 15 residues. The germline gives CDR1 LNHNV, CDR2 YYDKDF (reference sequence). CDR3 sequence (DNA): TGTGCCACCAGCAGAGATAGGGTTAGGGGGACCATTCAGTACTTC. Its protein product is CATSRDRVRGTIQYF. The whole variable domain, filled in from reference TRBV15 and TRBJ2-4, reads DAMVIQNPRYQVTQFGKPVTLSCSQTLNHNVMYWYQQKSSQAPKLLFHYYDKDFNNEADTPDNFQSRRPNTSFCFLDIRSPGLGDTAMYLCATSRDRVRGTIQYFGAGTRLSVL.

With regard to this clonotype: This may be a read error: a much more frequent sequence differs by one nucleotide. The chain has TRBV3-1 and TRBJ2-1, with TRBD1 identical over 10 bases. The CDR3 contains 14 residues. The germline V gene encodes CDR1 LGHDT and CDR2 YNNKEL (reference sequence). After removal of 4 bases from V and 13 bases from J, the junction contained 10 bases not matched to a gene. The CDR3 nucleotides are TGTGCCAGCAGCCTTCGACAGGGGGCGGCTGATCAGTTCTTC. This translates into CASSLRQGAADQFF.

The V and J genes are TRBV28 and TRBJ2-7, with a weak D call TRBD1 (6 bases). Germline V lookup: CDR1 MDHEN, CDR2 SYDVKM. With 8 bases removed from V and 0 bases from J, the gap between germline ends came to 23 bases. The CDR3 has 17 residues. The CDR3 DNA reads TGTGCCAGCGGCTTCCTTCTCCGGGACACAAGCTCCTACGAGCAGTACTTC. Translated, it gives CASGFLLRDTSSYEQYF.

The V gene is TRBV7-2, the J gene TRBJ1-4; tentatively, D is TRBD1 (5 bases). The CDR3 length is 14 residues. V was trimmed by 7 bases and J by 7 bases, leaving 16 bases between them. Germline V gene data show CDR1 as SGHTA and CDR2 as FQGNSA. CDR3 coding DNA: TGTGCCAGCACCCACCTTGGGGCGGGTGAAAAACTGTTTTTT. Translated: CASTHLGAGEKLFF.

Notes on this clonotype: This may come from a read error, since a much larger clone is one base off. This chain connects TRBV7-2 to TRBJ2-5; D ambiguous. The CDR3 has 13 residues. The germline gives CDR1 SGHTA, CDR2 FQGNSA. V was clipped by 6 bases and J by 5 bases, with 13 bases between them. CDR3 residues: CASRWEGLETQYF. DNA of the CDR3: TGTGCCAGCAGATGGGAAGGATTGGAGACCCAGTACTTC.

This clonotype was counted between two and nine times. V is TRBV5-1 and J is TRBJ2-3; 11 positions agree with TRBD1. The CDR3 has 15 amino acids. V was pared by 4 bases and J by 4 bases, with 5 bases of the junction left unmatched. Germline V CDR1 and CDR2: SGHRS, YFSETQ. As DNA, the CDR3 is TGCGCCAGCAGCAAGGACAGGGGGCGGGCAGATACGCAGTATTTT. It codes for CASSKDRGRADTQYF.

Regarding this clonotype: At one of its ends the junction is not consistent with the germline gene, which may arise from a read error. The J gene is TRBJ2-3, the V gene TRBV4-1, with D perhaps TRBD1 (6 bases). The CDR3 spans 17 residues. CDR1 and CDR2 from the germline V gene are MGHRA and YSYEKL. CDR3 residues: CGSSQRPPGDPRDTQYF. The CDR3 DNA is TGCGGCAGCAGCCAGCGCCCCCCAGGGGACCCCCGAGATACGCAGTATTTT.

In this sample, this clonotype turned up many times. The chain employs TRBV20-1 and TRBJ1-3, with 8 bases lining up with TRBD1. This CDR3 spans 13 amino acids. Germline V gives CDR1 DFQATT, CDR2 SNEGSKA (reference sequence). After removal of 5 bases from V and 4 bases from J, the junction contained 4 bases not matched to a gene. CDR3 coding DNA: TGCAGTGCTGGACAGGGATGGGGAAACACCATATATTTT. It is translated as CSAGQGWGNTIYF.

This clonotype was recorded many times. V gene TRBV7-2 combines with J gene TRBJ2-7; 12 bases fit TRBD2. Germline V gene sequence: CDR1 SGHTA, CDR2 FQGNSA. This CDR3 has 15 residues. V was clipped by 2 bases and J by 4 bases; unmatched bases: 3. CDR3 residues: CASSLTTSGGYEQYF. The DNA for the CDR3 is TGTGCCAGCAGCTTAACCACTAGCGGGGGGTACGAGCAGTACTTC.

The sample holds a few counts of this clonotype. The chain is built from TRBV29-1 and TRBJ2-5, with a weak D call TRBD1 (5 bases). Germline loops: CDR1 SQVTM, CDR2 ANQGSEA. V was cut by 4 bases and J by 3 bases, with 9 bases left in between. CDR3 length: 12 residues. CDR3 protein: CSVGYRKETQYF. As DNA, the CDR3 is TGCAGCGTTGGATACAGGAAAGAGACCCAGTACTTC.

The J gene is TRBJ2-2, the V gene TRBV5-1; 10 bases map to TRBD2. After removal of 1 base from V and 4 bases from J, the junction contained 10 bases not matched to a gene. The CDR3 length is 18 residues. Germline V gene lookup returns CDR1 SGHRS and CDR2 YFSETQ. CDR3 nucleotide sequence: TGCGCCAGCAGCTTGAAGGCTAGCGGGAGTGCAGGCACCGGGGAGCTGTTTTTT. Amino acids: CASSLKASGSAGTGELFF. The full variable domain, with the rest looked up from reference TRBV5-1 and TRBJ2-2, is KAGVTQTPRYLIKTRGQQVTLSCSPISGHRSVSWYQQTPGQGLQFLFEYFSETQRNKGNFPGRFSGRQFSNSRSEMNVSTLELGDSALYLCASSLKASGSAGTGELFFGEGSRLTVL.

CDR3 DNA sequence: TGCAGCGTTGGATGGACAAAGAACCACGAGCAGTACTTC. It yields the protein CSVGWTKNHEQYF. The J gene is TRBJ2-7, the V gene TRBV29-1, with a possible D match to TRBD1 (5 bases). Germline V gene data show CDR1 as SQVTM and CDR2 as ANQGSEA. Trimming stripped 4 bases from V and 5 bases from J, with 15 bases between. CDR3 length equals 13 residues.

This clonotype was detected many times. The chain links TRBV6-1 to TRBJ1-1; TRBD1 matches 10 bases. Germline values: CDR1 MNHNS, CDR2 SASEGT. This CDR3 is built from 18 residues. The J segment lost 0 bases and the V segment lost 8 bases, leaving 15 bases of the junction unmatched. The CDR3 loop is CASGGGTGERAVNTEAFF. CDR3 DNA: TGTGCCAGCGGGGGCGGGACAGGGGAAAGGGCCGTGAACACTGAAGCTTTCTTT.

This clonotype was found many times. This sequence joins TRBV18 and TRBJ1-2; D remains unclear. Germline CDR1 and CDR2: KGHSH and LQKENI. This CDR3 spans 15 amino acids. V lost 3 bases, J lost 0 bases, and 11 bases lay in between. In nucleotides, the CDR3 is TGTGCCAGCTCACCGGAATCTCAGCCTAACTATGGCTACACCTTC. Translation gives CASSPESQPNYGYTF.

This clonotype was counted between two and nine times. The chain couples TRBV20-1 to TRBJ2-6; tentatively, D is TRBD2 (6 bases). CDR1 and CDR2 from the germline V gene are DFQATT and SNEGSKA (reference sequence). The CDR3 length is 16 residues. Trimming took off 3 bases at V and 0 bases at J, with 12 bases between the two ends. CDR3 nucleotides: TGCAGTGCTAGGTGGCAGGGAGGCTCTGGGGCCAACGTCCTGACTTTC. Translating it yields CSARWQGGSGANVLTF.

This clonotype was seen more than once but under ten times. A much larger clone is a single base away; this may be a read error. The J gene is TRBJ2-7, the V gene TRBV6-2 or TRBV6-3, with TRBD2 identical over 7 bases. Unmatched junction bases numbered 4, after V lost 6 bases and J lost 2 bases. The CDR3 covers 13 residues. CDR1 and CDR2 from the germline V gene are MNHEY and SVGEGT. CDR3 DNA sequence: TGTGCCAGCAGACGCGGGAGCACCTACGAGCAGTACTTC. Protein product: CASRRGSTYEQYF.